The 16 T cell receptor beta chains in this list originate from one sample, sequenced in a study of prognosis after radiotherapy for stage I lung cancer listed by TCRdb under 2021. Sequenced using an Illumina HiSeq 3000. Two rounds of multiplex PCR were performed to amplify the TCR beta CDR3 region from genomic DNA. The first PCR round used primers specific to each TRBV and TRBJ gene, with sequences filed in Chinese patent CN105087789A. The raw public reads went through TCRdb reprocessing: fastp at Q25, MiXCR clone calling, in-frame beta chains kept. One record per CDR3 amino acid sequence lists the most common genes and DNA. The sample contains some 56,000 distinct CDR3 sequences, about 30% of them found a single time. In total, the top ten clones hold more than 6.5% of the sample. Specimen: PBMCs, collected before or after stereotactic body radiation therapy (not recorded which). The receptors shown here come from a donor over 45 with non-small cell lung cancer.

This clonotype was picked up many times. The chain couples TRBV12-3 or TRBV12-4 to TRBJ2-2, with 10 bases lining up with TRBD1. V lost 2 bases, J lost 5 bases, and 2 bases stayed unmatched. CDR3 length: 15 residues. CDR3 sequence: CASSLRGQGTGELFF. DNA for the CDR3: TGTGCCAGCAGTTTAAGGGGACAGGGGACCGGGGAGCTGTTTTTT.

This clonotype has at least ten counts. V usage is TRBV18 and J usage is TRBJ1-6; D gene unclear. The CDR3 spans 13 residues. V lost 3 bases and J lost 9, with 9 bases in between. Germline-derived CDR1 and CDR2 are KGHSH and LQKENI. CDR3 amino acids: CASSPDGGSPLHF. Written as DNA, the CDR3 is TGTGCCAGCTCACCCGACGGTGGTTCACCCCTCCACTTT.

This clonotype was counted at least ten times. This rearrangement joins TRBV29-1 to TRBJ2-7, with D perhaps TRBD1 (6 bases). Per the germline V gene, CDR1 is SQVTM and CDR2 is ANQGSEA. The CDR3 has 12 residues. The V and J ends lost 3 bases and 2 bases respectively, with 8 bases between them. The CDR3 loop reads CSVEDSTYEQYF. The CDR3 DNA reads TGCAGCGTTGAGGACAGCACCTACGAGCAGTACTTC.

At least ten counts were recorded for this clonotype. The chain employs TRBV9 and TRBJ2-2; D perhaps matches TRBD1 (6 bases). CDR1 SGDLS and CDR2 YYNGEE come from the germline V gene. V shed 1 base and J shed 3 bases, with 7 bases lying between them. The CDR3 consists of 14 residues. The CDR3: CASSVSGDTGELFF. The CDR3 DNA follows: TGTGCCAGCAGCGTATCAGGGGACACCGGGGAGCTGTTTTTT.

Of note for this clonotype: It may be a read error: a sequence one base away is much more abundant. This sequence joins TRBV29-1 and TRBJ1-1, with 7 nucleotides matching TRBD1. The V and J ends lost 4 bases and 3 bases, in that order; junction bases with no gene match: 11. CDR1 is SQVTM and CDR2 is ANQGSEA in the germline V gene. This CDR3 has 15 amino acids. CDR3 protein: CSVVGCRGSDTEAFF. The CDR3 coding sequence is TGCAGCGTTGTGGGGTGCAGGGGGTCTGACACTGAAGCTTTCTTT. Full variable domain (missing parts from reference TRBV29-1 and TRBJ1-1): SAVISQKPSRDICQRGTSLTIQCQVDSQVTMMFWYRQQPGQSLTLIATANQGSEATYESGFVIDKFPISRPNLTFSTLTVSNMSPEDSSIYLCSVVGCRGSDTEAFFGQGTRLTVV.

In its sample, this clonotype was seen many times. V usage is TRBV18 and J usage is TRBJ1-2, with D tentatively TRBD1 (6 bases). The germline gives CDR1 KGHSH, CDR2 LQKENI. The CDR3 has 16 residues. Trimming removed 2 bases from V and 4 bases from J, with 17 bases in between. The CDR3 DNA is TGTGCCAGCTCACCAACGAGTAACGGGGGCCCCTATGGCTACACCTTC. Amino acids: CASSPTSNGGPYGYTF.

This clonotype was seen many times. The CDR3 loop is CASSYSARDDEKLFF. The CDR3 DNA sequence: TGTGCCAGCAGTTACTCGGCCAGGGATGACGAAAAACTGTTTTTT. The chain combines TRBV6-5 with TRBJ1-4; D is perhaps TRBD1 (5 bases). The germline V and J ends were trimmed by 0 bases and 8 bases, with 13 bases remaining between them. This CDR3 contains 15 residues. CDR1 MNHEY and CDR2 SVGAGI come from the germline V gene.

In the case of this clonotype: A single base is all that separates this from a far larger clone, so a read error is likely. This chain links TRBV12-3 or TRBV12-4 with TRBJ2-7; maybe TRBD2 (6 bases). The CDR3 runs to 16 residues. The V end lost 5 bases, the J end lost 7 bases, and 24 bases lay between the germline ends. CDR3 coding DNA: TGTGCCAGCAGTATCCTCTTGGGGGACTCCTACAATGAGCAGTACTTC. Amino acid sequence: CASSILLGDSYNEQYF.

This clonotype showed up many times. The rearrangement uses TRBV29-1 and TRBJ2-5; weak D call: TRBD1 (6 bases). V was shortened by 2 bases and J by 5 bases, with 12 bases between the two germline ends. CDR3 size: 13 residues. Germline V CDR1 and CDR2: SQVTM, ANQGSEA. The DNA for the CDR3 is TGCAGCGTTGAAAGAAGCAGGGGCGAGACCCAGTACTTC. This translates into CSVERSRGETQYF.

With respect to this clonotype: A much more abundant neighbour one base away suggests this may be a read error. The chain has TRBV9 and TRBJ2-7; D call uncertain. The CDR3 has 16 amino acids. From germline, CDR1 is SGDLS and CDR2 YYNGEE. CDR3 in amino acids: CASSAARSAIYYEQCF. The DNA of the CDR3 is TGTGCCAGCAGCGCCGCTCGCTCGGCGATTTACTACGAGCAGTGCTTC.

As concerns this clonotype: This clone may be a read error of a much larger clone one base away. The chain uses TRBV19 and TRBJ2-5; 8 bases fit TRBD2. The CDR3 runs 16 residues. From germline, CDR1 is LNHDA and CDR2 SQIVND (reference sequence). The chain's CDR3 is CASSPEQRGMQETRYF. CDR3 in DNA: TGTGCCAGTAGCCCAGAGCAGCGGGGGATGCAAGAGACCCGGTACTTC.

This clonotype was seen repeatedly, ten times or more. The CDR3 bases are TGTGCCAGCAGCCGAGACCTACCGGGTAGCGGGGGGGCCTACAATGAGCAGTTCTTC. It codes for CASSRDLPGSGGAYNEQFF. The rearrangement links TRBV7-6 to TRBJ2-1; 11 bases agree with TRBD2. The V gene's germline CDR1 is SGHVS and CDR2 FNYEAQ. The CDR3 runs to 19 residues. J gave up 2 bases and V 5 bases, and 14 bases lay outside the gene matches.

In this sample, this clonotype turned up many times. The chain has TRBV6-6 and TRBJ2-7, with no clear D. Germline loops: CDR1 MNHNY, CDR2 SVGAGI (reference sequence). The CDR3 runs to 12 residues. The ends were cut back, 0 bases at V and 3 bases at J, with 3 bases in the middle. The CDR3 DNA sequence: TGTGCCAGCAGTTACTCCCTCTACGAGCAGTACTTC. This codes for CASSYSLYEQYF.

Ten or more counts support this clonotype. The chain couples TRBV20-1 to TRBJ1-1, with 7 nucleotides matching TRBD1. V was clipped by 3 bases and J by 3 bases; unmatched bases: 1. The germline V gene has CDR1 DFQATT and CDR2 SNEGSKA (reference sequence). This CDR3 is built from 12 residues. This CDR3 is CSASDRDTEAFF. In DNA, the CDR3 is TGCAGTGCTAGTGACAGGGACACTGAAGCTTTCTTT.

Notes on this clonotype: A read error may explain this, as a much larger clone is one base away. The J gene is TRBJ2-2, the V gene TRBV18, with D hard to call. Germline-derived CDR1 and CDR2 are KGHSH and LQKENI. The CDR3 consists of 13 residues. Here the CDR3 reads CPSSPPHTGELFF. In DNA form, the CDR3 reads TGTCCCAGCTCACCACCTCACACCGGGGAGCTGTTTTTT.

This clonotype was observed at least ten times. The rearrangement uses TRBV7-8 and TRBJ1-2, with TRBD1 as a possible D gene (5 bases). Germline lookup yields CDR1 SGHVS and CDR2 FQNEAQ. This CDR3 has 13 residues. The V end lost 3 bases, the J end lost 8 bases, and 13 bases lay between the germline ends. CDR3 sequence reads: CASSFGREGGYTF. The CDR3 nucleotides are TGTGCCAGCAGCTTTGGCAGGGAGGGCGGCTACACCTTC. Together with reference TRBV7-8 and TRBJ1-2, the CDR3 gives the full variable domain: GAGVSQSPRYKVAKRGQDVALRCDPISGHVSLFWYQQALGQGPEFLTYFQNEAQLDKSGLPSDRFFAERPEGSVSTLKIQRTQQEDSAVYLCASSFGREGGYTFGSGTRLTVV.